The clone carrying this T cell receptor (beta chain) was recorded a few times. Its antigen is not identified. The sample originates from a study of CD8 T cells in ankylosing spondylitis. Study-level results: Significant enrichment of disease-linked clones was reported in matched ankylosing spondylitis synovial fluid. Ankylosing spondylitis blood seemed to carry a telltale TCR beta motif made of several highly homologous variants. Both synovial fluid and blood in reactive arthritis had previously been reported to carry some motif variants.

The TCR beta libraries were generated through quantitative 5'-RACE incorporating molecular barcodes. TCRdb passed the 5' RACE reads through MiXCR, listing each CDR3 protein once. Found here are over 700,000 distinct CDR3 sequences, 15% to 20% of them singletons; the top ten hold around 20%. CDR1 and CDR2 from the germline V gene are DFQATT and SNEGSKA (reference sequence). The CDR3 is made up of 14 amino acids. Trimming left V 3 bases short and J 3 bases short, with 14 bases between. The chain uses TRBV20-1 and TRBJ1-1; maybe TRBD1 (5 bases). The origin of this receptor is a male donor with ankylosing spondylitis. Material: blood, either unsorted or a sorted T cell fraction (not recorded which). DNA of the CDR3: TGCAGTGCTAGTGCAGGGAAGTACTACACTGAAGCTTTCTTT. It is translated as CSASAGKYYTEAFF.